Listed below are T cell receptor beta chains from one sample, sequenced in a study of OX40 agonist ivuxolimab in advanced cancers. Sequencing used immunoSEQ multiplex PCR; TCRdb keeps in-frame clones, though not all of them. The table includes tens of thousands of clones, under 95% detected once. The sequencing used CD4+ or CD8+ T cells sorted from blood, collected in a trial of the OX40 agonist ivuxolimab. These receptors were obtained from an adult with an advanced solid tumor such as melanoma, head and neck, liver or kidney cancer. Both conserved end residues are part of each CDR3. Fields, in order: clone size, D gene, V gene, J gene, CDR3 protein, CDR3 DNA. The D gene is left open where the match is weak. Clone size, where shown, is once, few, many, or a class for clones that have expanded.

clone_size: -; d_call: -; v_call: TRBV30; j_call: TRBJ2-2; cdr3_aa: CAWRPPGVIGELFF; cdr3_nt: TGTGCCTGGCGCCCGCCGGGAGTGATCGGGGAGCTGTTTTTT
clone_size: -; d_call: TRBD1; v_call: TRBV6-6; j_call: TRBJ1-1; cdr3_aa: CASSWTGEGTEAFF; cdr3_nt: TGTGCCAGCAGCTGGACAGGGGAGGGCACTGAAGCTTTCTTT
clone_size: -; d_call: -; v_call: TRBV30; j_call: TRBJ2-7; cdr3_aa: CAWSRQDYEQYF; cdr3_nt: TGTGCCTGGAGTCGACAGGACTACGAGCAGTACTTC
clone_size: few; d_call: -; v_call: TRBV6-5; j_call: TRBJ1-1; cdr3_aa: CASSYGGVNTEAFF; cdr3_nt: TGTGCCAGCAGTTACGGGGGAGTGAACACTGAAGCTTTCTTT
clone_size: -; d_call: -; v_call: TRBV19; j_call: TRBJ2-3; cdr3_aa: CASRGPSSDTQYF; cdr3_nt: TGTGCCAGTAGGGGACCGAGCTCAGATACGCAGTATTTT
clone_size: -; d_call: -; v_call: TRBV4-2; j_call: TRBJ1-5; cdr3_aa: CASSQDGPGQTYQPQHF; cdr3_nt: TGTGCCAGCAGCCAAGATGGGCCGGGACAAACTTATCAGCCCCAGCATTTT
clone_size: -; d_call: -; v_call: TRBV7-9; j_call: TRBJ1-5; cdr3_aa: CASSPVGAGQPQHF; cdr3_nt: TGTGCCAGCAGCCCGGTGGGGGCCGGTCAGCCCCAGCATTTT
clone_size: -; d_call: -; v_call: TRBV10-3; j_call: TRBJ2-7; cdr3_aa: CAISESKGAPYEQYF; cdr3_nt: TGTGCCATCAGTGAGTCGAAAGGGGCCCCCTACGAGCAGTACTTC
clone_size: -; d_call: TRBD1; v_call: TRBV18; j_call: TRBJ2-1; cdr3_aa: CASSPLRGTVLYNEQFF; cdr3_nt: TGTGCCAGCTCACCCTTGAGGGGGACAGTCCTCTACAATGAGCAGTTCTTC
clone_size: -; d_call: -; v_call: TRBV28; j_call: TRBJ1-1; cdr3_aa: CASRRTVLSSNTEAFF; cdr3_nt: TGTGCCAGCAGACGGACAGTGCTGTCCTCAAACACTGAAGCTTTCTTT
clone_size: -; d_call: TRBD2; v_call: TRBV7-2; j_call: TRBJ2-7; cdr3_aa: CASSFPGLTTYEQYF; cdr3_nt: TGTGCCAGCAGCTTCCCGGGACTAACCACCTACGAGCAGTACTTC
clone_size: -; d_call: TRBD2; v_call: TRBV15; j_call: TRBJ2-3; cdr3_aa: CATSRLLAGGTDTQYF; cdr3_nt: TGTGCCACCAGCAGATTACTAGCGGGGGGCACAGATACGCAGTATTTT
clone_size: -; d_call: -; v_call: TRBV4-1; j_call: TRBJ2-3; cdr3_aa: CASSQAAASTDTQYF; cdr3_nt: TGCGCCAGCAGCCAAGCGGCGGCCAGCACAGATACGCAGTATTTT
clone_size: -; d_call: -; v_call: TRBV19; j_call: TRBJ1-1; cdr3_aa: CASSYQLVSHLMNTEAFF; cdr3_nt: TGTGCCAGTAGTTATCAATTGGTCAGCCACCTCATGAACACTGAAGCTTTCTTT
clone_size: -; d_call: TRBD1; v_call: TRBV7-9; j_call: TRBJ1-2; cdr3_aa: CASRFYRGRDYGYTF; cdr3_nt: TGTGCCAGCAGGTTTTACAGGGGGAGGGACTATGGCTACACCTTC
clone_size: -; d_call: -; v_call: TRBV19; j_call: TRBJ1-1; cdr3_aa: CASRGHQNTEAFF; cdr3_nt: TGTGCCAGTAGGGGACACCAGAACACTGAAGCTTTCTTT